This T cell receptor beta chain was documented in a study of early T cells in non-severe SARS-CoV-2 infection. Study-level information: With bulk RNA from unsorted whole blood as input, sequencing yielded unpaired chains.

This clonotype occurred a few times. Molecules of cDNA were individually given unique molecular identifiers that were attached to them. TCRdb reprocessed the 5' RACE reads with MiXCR, giving one entry per CDR3 protein. The table lists 69,000 or so distinct CDR3 sequences, roughly 13% of them singletons. Deletions cut 4 bases from V and 0 bases from J, with 9 bases between. There are 14 residues in the CDR3. Sample: whole blood. The gene calls are TRBV12-3 or TRBV12-4 and TRBJ1-1; D gene ambiguous. The clonotype was recovered from an adult who was a healthcare worker with PCR-confirmed SARS-CoV-2 infection or an uninfected control (not recorded which). The CDR3: CASSSSAVNTEAFF. CDR3 DNA: TGTGCCAGCAGTTCCTCCGCGGTGAACACTGAAGCTTTCTTT.